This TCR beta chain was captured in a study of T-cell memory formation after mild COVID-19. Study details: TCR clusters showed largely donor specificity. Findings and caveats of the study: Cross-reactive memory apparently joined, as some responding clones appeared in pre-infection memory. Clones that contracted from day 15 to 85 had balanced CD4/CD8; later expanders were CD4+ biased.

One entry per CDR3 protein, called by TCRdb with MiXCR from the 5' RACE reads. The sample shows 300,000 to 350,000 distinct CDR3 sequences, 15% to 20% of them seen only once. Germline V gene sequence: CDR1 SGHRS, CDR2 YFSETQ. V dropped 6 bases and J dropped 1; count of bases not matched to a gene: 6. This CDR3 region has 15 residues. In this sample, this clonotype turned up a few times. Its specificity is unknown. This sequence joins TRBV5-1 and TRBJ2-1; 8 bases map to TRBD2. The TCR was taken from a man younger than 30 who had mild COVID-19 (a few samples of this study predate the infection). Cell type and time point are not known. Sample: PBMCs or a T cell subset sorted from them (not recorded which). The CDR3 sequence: CASIGGAGSYNEQFF. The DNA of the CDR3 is TGCGCCAGCATCGGGGGGGCCGGGTCCTACAATGAGCAGTTCTTC.